Listed below are T cell receptor beta chains from one sample, sequenced in a study of TIL therapy for anti-PD-1-resistant metastatic lung cancer. Here immunoSEQ multiplex PCR was the method, and the copy in TCRdb shows in-frame clones only, minus some. This sample has about 52,000 clones, with around 80% found just once. The source material was blood, sampled at baseline. The receptors were sampled from a woman aged 30 to 85 with non-small cell lung cancer. Both conserved end residues are part of each CDR3.

cdr3_aa	v_call	j_call
CASREGLSTDTQYF	TRBV2	TRBJ2-3
CASSPTGGYGYTF	TRBV11-2	TRBJ1-2
CASSPYDGDLGPTEQFF	TRBV4-2	TRBJ2-1
CASSDVANYGYTF	TRBV25-1	TRBJ1-2
CASSVGYRDDGYTF	TRBV9	TRBJ1-2
CASTWGQGNTEAFF	TRBV6-1	TRBJ1-1
CASSSYSGTSGSWVQFF	TRBV27	TRBJ2-1
CASSTETSGNTIYF	TRBV5-1	TRBJ1-3
CASSLAGAHYNEQFF	TRBV7-2	TRBJ2-1
CASSPSQGGYGYTF	TRBV18	TRBJ1-2
CASSMTGAMETQYF	TRBV19	TRBJ2-5
CASSEPPGDHSYEQYF	TRBV25-1	TRBJ2-7
CASRGGKGETQYF	TRBV19	TRBJ2-5
CASSLERANTGELFF	TRBV11-2	TRBJ2-2
CASSQDRGRNTEAFF	TRBV4-3	TRBJ1-1
CASSDGRARYGYTF	TRBV25-1	TRBJ1-2
CASSLRWGHRNTEAFF	TRBV11-2	TRBJ1-1